The sequence of this TCR beta chain was determined in a study of shared clonotypes between healthy human individuals. Positively selected for CCR7, the CD45RO-negative cells used as naive CD8 cells excluded terminally differentiated effector memory CD45RA+ cells. The assay was immunoSEQ multiplex PCR, and TCRdb's table has in-frame clones only and misses some. The profile shows about 1,900,000 clones, less than 95% of them singletons. The V gene's germline CDR1 is LNHNV and CDR2 YYDKDF (reference sequence). The V and J ends lost 3 bases and 6 bases respectively, with 15 bases between them. This CDR3 has 16 amino acids.

Specimen: naive CD8+ T cells sorted from blood. The rearrangement joins TRBV15 to TRBJ1-6, with D possibly TRBD1 on 5 matching bases. The TCR sequence derives from a man between 18 and 35 years old in good health. The CDR3 here is CATSSKRGRVNSPLHF. For the CDR3, the DNA is TGTGCCACCAGCAGCAAGAGGGGTAGGGTTAATTCACCCCTCCACTTT.